This T cell receptor (beta chain) was identified during a study of T cells in tumors after PD-1 blockade. Study overall: A subset received ongoing vismodegib 150 mg daily alongside anti-PD-1 therapy. On average, peripheral blood gave 100,000 to 140,000 TCR templates and 37,000 or so unique clonotypes.

TCRdb keeps only in-frame clones here, not all; method: immunoSEQ multiplex PCR. The data hold more than 40,000 clones, with approximately 79% observed a single time. Template: tumor biopsy or peripheral blood genomic DNA, 616-6,004 ng per sample. The V end was cut by 4 bases, the J end by 6 bases, with 10 bases between. The CDR3 is 13 residues long. Germline CDR1 and CDR2: SGHTA and FQGTGA. Study observations and caveats: Peripheral recruitment is suggested, as some novel exhausted tumor clones were in pre-treatment blood.

Turning to this clone: Its antigen is unknown.

This material consisted of PBMCs, taken before anti-PD-1 therapy. This clonotype originated in a human donor with advanced basal cell or squamous cell carcinoma (not recorded which). This chain joins TRBV7-3 and TRBJ2-1, with unresolved D. Here the CDR3 reads CASSSNLGNEQFF. CDR3 coding DNA: TGTGCCAGCAGCTCGAACTTGGGCAATGAGCAGTTCTTC.